These 17 T cell receptor beta chains came from one sample sequenced in a study of blood T cell repertoires in COVID-19 (dated by TCRdb to 2020 to 2021). Library prep was done by the immunoSEQ multiplex PCR assay. TCRdb mirrors the immuneACCESS table, restricted to in-frame sequences. Some clones are absent from its copies; in checked studies, under half trace to an unresolved V gene, and the reason for the others is unknown. The sample contains under 150,000 clones, approximately 68% of them found a single time. The ten largest clones add up to approximately 2.1% of the sample. Source material: peripheral blood. Every receptor here comes from an older woman with acute or convalescent COVID-19.

This chain links TRBV18 with TRBJ2-1; 8 positions agree with TRBD1. Germline lookup yields CDR1 KGHSH and CDR2 LQKENI. The CDR3 extends over 16 amino acids. The V segment lost 3 bases and the J segment 6 bases; nucleotides outside the gene matches: 10. DNA for the CDR3: TGTGCCAGCTCACCCTCCAGGGGGCGAGTAAGCAATGAGCAGTTCTTC. Translated, it gives CASSPSRGRVSNEQFF.

CDR3 DNA: TGTGCCAGCAGCCGAGGAGGCACCGGGGGAGCCAAAAACATTCAGTACTTC. Translated: CASSRGGTGGAKNIQYF. The gene calls are TRBV11-3 and TRBJ2-4; a weak D match, TRBD2 (6 bases). Trimming cost V 5 bases and J 0 bases, with 17 bases left between them. CDR1 is SGHNT and CDR2 is YENEEA in the germline V gene. The CDR3 has 17 residues.

The chain recombines TRBV5-4 with TRBJ2-1; tentative D call: TRBD2 (6 bases). The V gene lost 0 bases and the J gene lost 3 bases, with 10 bases spanning the gap. The CDR3 runs 15 residues. Germline V gene sequence: CDR1 SGHNT, CDR2 YYREEE (reference sequence). The CDR3 sequence: CASSLGAGNYNEQFF. Here the CDR3 DNA reads TGTGCCAGCAGCTTGGGAGCGGGCAACTACAATGAGCAGTTCTTC.

The chain combines TRBV3-1 (or the pseudogene TRBV3-2) with TRBJ2-1; D remains ambiguous. Germline V gives CDR1 LGHDT, CDR2 YNNKEL (reference sequence). The CDR3 length is 14 residues. Trimming shortened V by 6 bases and J by 0 bases, and 9 bases separated the two germline ends. CDR3: CASSGRSSYNEQFF. DNA for the CDR3: TGTGCCAGCAGTGGTAGAAGCTCCTACAATGAGCAGTTCTTC.

The V call is TRBV5-1, the J call TRBJ2-7, with a weak D call TRBD2 (6 bases). Germline V lookup: CDR1 SGHRS, CDR2 YFSETQ. The V end was cut by 8 bases, the J end by 0 bases, with 15 bases between. This CDR3 contains 14 residues. CDR3 nucleotides: TGCGCCAGTAATCGACTAGGCTACTCCTACGAGCAGTACTTC. This encodes CASNRLGYSYEQYF.

V is TRBV6-2 or TRBV6-3 and J is TRBJ2-3; 13 bases are a match to TRBD2. The trim removed 5 bases at V and 6 bases at J, leaving 8 bases unmatched. Looked up from germline, CDR1 is MNHEY and CDR2 is SVGEGT. The CDR3 loop spans 16 amino acids. Here the CDR3 reads CASSALGLAGADTQYF. The CDR3 DNA reads TGTGCCAGCAGTGCACTCGGACTAGCGGGAGCGGATACGCAGTATTTT.

This clone has just one count. The chain links TRBV6-5 to TRBJ1-3, with D tentatively TRBD1 (5 bases). In germline, CDR1 is MNHEY, CDR2 SVGAGI. The ends were cut back, 7 bases at V and 4 bases at J, with 17 bases in the middle. This CDR3 has 15 residues. The CDR3 sequence is CASIQGANGGNTIYF. As DNA, the CDR3 is TGTGCCAGCATTCAAGGGGCAAATGGGGGAAACACCATATATTTT.

The chain links TRBV7-9 to TRBJ2-5, with TRBD2 identical over 8 bases. CDR1 and CDR2 (germline): SEHNR, FQNEAQ (reference sequence). V lost 4 bases to trimming and J lost 7 bases; unmatched junction nucleotides: 8. The CDR3 has 14 residues. CDR3: CASSSLAEGGTQYF. As DNA, the CDR3 is TGTGCCAGCAGCTCACTAGCGGAGGGGGGGACCCAGTACTTC.

The V gene is TRBV2, the J gene TRBJ2-5; D may be TRBD1 (5 bases). Per the germline V gene, CDR1 is SNHLY and CDR2 is FYNNEI. The CDR3 runs to 12 residues. V dropped 6 bases and J dropped 2 bases, with 7 bases sitting between them. CDR3 coding DNA: TGTGCCAGCAGAGGACAACAAGAGACCCAGTACTTC. It is translated as CASRGQQETQYF.

The rearrangement uses TRBV20-1 and TRBJ1-2, with a tentative D call TRBD1 (5 bases). The CDR3 has 11 amino acids. CDR1 is DFQATT and CDR2 is SNEGSKA in the germline V gene (reference sequence). The germline V and J ends were trimmed by 2 bases and 6 bases, with 7 bases remaining between them. The CDR3, as DNA: TGCAGTGCTAGATGGGGCGATGGCTACACCTTC. Encoded protein: CSARWGDGYTF.

V gene TRBV14 combines with J gene TRBJ1-1; no firm D call. The CDR3 totals 17 residues. Germline V gene lookup returns CDR1 SGHDN and CDR2 FVKESK. V gave up 0 bases and J gave up 5 bases, with 19 bases separating them. CDR3 DNA: TGTGCCAGCAGCCAAGATCGCGGGGAATGGAGCCTGACTGAAGCTTTCTTT. As protein: CASSQDRGEWSLTEAFF.

In nucleotides, the CDR3 is TGTGCCAGCAGCCCCACAGGGACTGGAAACACCATATATTTT. The encoded protein is CASSPTGTGNTIYF. The V gene is TRBV7-9, the J gene TRBJ1-3, with D tentatively TRBD1 (6 bases). This CDR3 is 14 amino acids long. V was pared by 5 bases and J by 2 bases, with 10 bases between. Germline V lookup: CDR1 SEHNR, CDR2 FQNEAQ (reference sequence).

The chain carries TRBV29-1 and TRBJ1-2; TRBD1 agrees at 9 bases. The ends lost 4 bases at V and 5 bases at J; junction bases unmatched: 11. Germline V CDR1 and CDR2: SQVTM, ANQGSEA. The CDR3 loop spans 15 amino acids. The CDR3 sequence is CSVVTSTGGGYGYTF. CDR3 DNA sequence: TGCAGCGTTGTGACCAGCACAGGGGGCGGGTATGGCTACACCTTC. The whole variable domain, remainder taken from reference TRBV29-1 and TRBJ1-2, is SAVISQKPSRDICQRGTSLTIQCQVDSQVTMMFWYRQQPGQSLTLIATANQGSEATYESGFVIDKFPISRPNLTFSTLTVSNMSPEDSSIYLCSVVTSTGGGYGYTFGSGTRLTVV.

The table lists this clone with a count of one. This chain connects TRBV6-5 to TRBJ1-2; perhaps TRBD1 as D (6 bases). The CDR3 contains 12 residues. Germline values: CDR1 MNHEY, CDR2 SVGAGI. V was trimmed by 8 bases and J by 2 bases, leaving 9 bases between them. CDR3 DNA sequence: TGTGCCAGCGCCGGACAGAACTATGGCTACACCTTC. This gives the protein CASAGQNYGYTF.

In this sample, this clone turned up a few times. V and J are TRBV7-8 and TRBJ2-7, with D possibly TRBD1 on 5 matching bases. CDR3 length equals 15 residues. V lost 1 base and J 6 bases, leaving 16 bases between the germline ends. Germline lookup yields CDR1 SGHVS and CDR2 FQNEAQ. The CDR3 DNA reads TGTGCCAGCAGCTTAGAGGGGTATGTGGGCAGCGAGCAGTACTTC. Protein product: CASSLEGYVGSEQYF. Full variable domain (missing parts from reference TRBV7-8 and TRBJ2-7): GAGVSQSPRYKVAKRGQDVALRCDPISGHVSLFWYQQALGQGPEFLTYFQNEAQLDKSGLPSDRFFAERPEGSVSTLKIQRTQQEDSAVYLCASSLEGYVGSEQYFGPGTRLTVT.

This clone was picked up one time. The chain uses TRBV3-1 (or the pseudogene TRBV3-2) and TRBJ1-3, with a weak D call TRBD1 (5 bases). CDR3 length: 16 residues. CDR1 LGHDT and CDR2 YNNKEL come from the germline V gene (reference sequence). V shed 3 bases and J shed 4 bases, with 16 bases lying between them. The CDR3: CASSQESKAGGNTIYF. In DNA, the CDR3 is TGTGCCAGCAGCCAGGAAAGTAAGGCAGGGGGAAACACCATATATTTT.

This clone has a handful of counts. The chain combines TRBV4-1 with TRBJ1-5; D not certain. The V and J ends lost 0 bases and 3 bases respectively, with 18 bases between them. Germline lookup yields CDR1 MGHRA and CDR2 YSYEKL. The CDR3 runs 18 residues. As DNA, the CDR3 is TGCGCCAGCAGCCAAGATATCCGAATCGGGATGAACAATCAGCCCCAGCATTTT. Residues: CASSQDIRIGMNNQPQHF.